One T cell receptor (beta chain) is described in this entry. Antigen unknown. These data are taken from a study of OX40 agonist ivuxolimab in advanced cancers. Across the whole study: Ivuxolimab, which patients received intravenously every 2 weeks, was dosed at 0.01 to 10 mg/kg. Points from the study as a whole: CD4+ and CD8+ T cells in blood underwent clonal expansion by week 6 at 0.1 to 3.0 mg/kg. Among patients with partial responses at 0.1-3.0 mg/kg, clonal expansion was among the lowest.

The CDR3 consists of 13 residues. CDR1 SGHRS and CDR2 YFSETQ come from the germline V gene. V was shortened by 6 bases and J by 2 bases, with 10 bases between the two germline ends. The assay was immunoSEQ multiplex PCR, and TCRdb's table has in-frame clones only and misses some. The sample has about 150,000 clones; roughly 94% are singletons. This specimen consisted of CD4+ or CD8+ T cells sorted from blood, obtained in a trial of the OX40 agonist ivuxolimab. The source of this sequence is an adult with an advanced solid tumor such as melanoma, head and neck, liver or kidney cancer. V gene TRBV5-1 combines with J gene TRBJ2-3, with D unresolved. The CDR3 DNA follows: TGCGCCAGCACCGACGGACCCACAGATACGCAGTATTTT. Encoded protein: CASTDGPTDTQYF.